One sample yielded the 8 T cell receptor beta chains listed below, sequenced in a study of cytomegalovirus exposure and HLA in healthy donors. Primers included in the PCR were 60 Vbeta and 13 Jbeta primers. The table came from immunoSEQ multiplex PCR; TCRdb's copy has only in-frame clones and leaves some out. Of about 130,000 clones in the sample, around 83% were seen once. Specimen: PBMCs. The receptors were sampled from a middle-aged man in good health and CMV-seronegative.

The V and J genes are TRBV6-5 and TRBJ2-7, with 8 nucleotides matching TRBD1. The CDR3 length is 13 residues. Trimming cost V 5 bases and J 3 bases; bases outside gene matches: 3. Germline V gene lookup returns CDR1 MNHEY and CDR2 SVGAGI. The CDR3 is CASSAGTGYEQYF. CDR3 in DNA: TGTGCCAGCAGTGCTGGGACAGGCTACGAGCAGTACTTC.

This CDR3 is CAWSIRVAGTYQETQYF. Here the CDR3 DNA reads TGTGCCTGGAGTATAAGGGTAGCGGGGACTTACCAAGAGACCCAGTACTTC. The V call is TRBV30, the J call TRBJ2-5; 8 positions agree with TRBD2. Germline V CDR1 and CDR2: GTSNPN, SVGIG (reference sequence). The CDR3 covers 17 residues. The V gene end was trimmed by 2 bases and the J gene end by 0 bases; junction bases not matched to a gene: 11.

The chain combines TRBV4-3 with TRBJ1-2; D remains unclear. This CDR3 is built from 16 residues. Trimming shortened V by 0 bases and J by 9 bases, and 20 bases separated the two germline ends. The V gene's germline CDR1 is LGHNA and CDR2 YSLEER. The CDR3 is CASSQDSADYYVSYTF. DNA of the CDR3: TGCGCCAGCAGCCAAGATTCCGCGGACTACTATGTTAGCTACACCTTC.

About this clone itself: Germline is not matched at one junction end, which may reflect a read error. This sequence joins TRBV4-3 and TRBJ2-7, with a possible D match to TRBD1 (5 bases). The CDR3 has 15 residues. Germline-derived CDR1 and CDR2 are LGHNA and YSLEER. CDR3 protein: CASSQVWQGSSEQYF. DNA of the CDR3: TGCGCCAGCAGCCAAGTGTGGCAGGGTTCCTCCGAGCAGTACTTC.

The rearrangement joins TRBV6-1 to TRBJ2-1, with 9 bases lining up with TRBD1. Germline loops: CDR1 MNHNS, CDR2 SASEGT. Germline trimming cut 7 bases from V and 3 bases from J; bases unmatched to any gene: 1. This CDR3 comprises 13 residues. The CDR3 spells CASMDRGYNEQFF. The CDR3 DNA follows: TGTGCCAGCATGGACAGGGGCTACAATGAGCAGTTCTTC.

This clone appeared a few times. This chain links TRBV5-1 with TRBJ1-4; 7 bases match TRBD1. The V gene's germline CDR1 is SGHRS and CDR2 YFSETQ. With 0 bases clipped from V and 0 bases from J, the junction kept 14 bases outside the gene matches. This CDR3 has 20 amino acids. In nucleotides, the CDR3 is TGCGCCAGCAGCTTGGACCCAACAGGGGCCACCTATGCAACTAATGAAAAACTGTTTTTT. This encodes CASSLDPTGATYATNEKLFF.

The chain recombines TRBV4-3 with TRBJ1-2, with 9 nucleotides matching TRBD1. This CDR3 is 13 amino acids long. Germline lookup yields CDR1 LGHNA and CDR2 YSLEER. V was pared by 6 bases and J by 8 bases, with 7 bases of the junction left unmatched. The CDR3 DNA follows: TGCGCCAGCAGTCCCACAGGGGGCGTCGGCTACACCTTC. Translated, it gives CASSPTGGVGYTF.

This clone has only a few counts. This chain joins TRBV5-8 and TRBJ1-2; no reliable D call. The ends were cut back, 0 bases at V and 8 bases at J, with 5 bases in the middle. The CDR3 is 11 amino acids. From germline, CDR1 is SGHTS and CDR2 YDEGEE. The CDR3, as DNA: TGTGCCAGCAGCTTGGTGGGCGGCTACACCTTC. This translates into CASSLVGGYTF.